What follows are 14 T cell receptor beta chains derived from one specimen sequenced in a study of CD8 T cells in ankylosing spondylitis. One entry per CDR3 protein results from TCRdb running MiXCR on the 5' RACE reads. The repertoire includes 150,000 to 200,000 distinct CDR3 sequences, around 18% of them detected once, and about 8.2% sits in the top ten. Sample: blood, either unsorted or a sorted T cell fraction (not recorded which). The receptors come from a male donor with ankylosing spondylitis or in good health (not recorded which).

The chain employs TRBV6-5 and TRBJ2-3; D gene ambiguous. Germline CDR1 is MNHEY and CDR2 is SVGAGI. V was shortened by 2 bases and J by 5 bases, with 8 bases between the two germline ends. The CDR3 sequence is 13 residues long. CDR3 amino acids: CASSYKQRDTQYF. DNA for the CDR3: TGTGCCAGCAGTTACAAGCAGCGAGATACGCAGTATTTT.

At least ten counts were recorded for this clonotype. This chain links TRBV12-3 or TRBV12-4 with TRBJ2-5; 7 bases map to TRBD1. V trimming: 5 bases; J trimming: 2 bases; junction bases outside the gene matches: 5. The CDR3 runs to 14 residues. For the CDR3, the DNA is TGTGCCAGCAGTGAGTCGACAGGGCAAGAGACCCAGTACTTC. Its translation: CASSESTGQETQYF.

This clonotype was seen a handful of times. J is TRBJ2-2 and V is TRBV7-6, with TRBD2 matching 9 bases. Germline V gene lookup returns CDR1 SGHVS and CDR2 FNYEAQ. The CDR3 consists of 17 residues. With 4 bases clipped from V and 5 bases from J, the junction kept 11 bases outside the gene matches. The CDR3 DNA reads TGTGCCAGCAGCTCCTTGACTAGCGGAGGTGGGACCGGGGAGCTGTTTTTT. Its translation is CASSSLTSGGGTGELFF.

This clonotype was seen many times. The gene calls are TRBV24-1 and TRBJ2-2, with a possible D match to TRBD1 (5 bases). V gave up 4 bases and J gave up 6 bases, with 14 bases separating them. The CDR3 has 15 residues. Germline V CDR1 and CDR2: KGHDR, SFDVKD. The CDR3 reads CATSDPTMGPGELFF. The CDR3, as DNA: TGTGCCACCAGTGACCCGACGATGGGGCCCGGGGAGCTGTTTTTT.

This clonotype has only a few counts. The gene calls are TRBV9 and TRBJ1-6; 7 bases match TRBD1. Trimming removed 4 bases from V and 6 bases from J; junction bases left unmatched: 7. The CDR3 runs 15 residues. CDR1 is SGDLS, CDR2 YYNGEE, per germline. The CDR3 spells CASSMRDRVNSPLHF. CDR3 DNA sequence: TGTGCCAGCAGCATGCGCGACAGGGTTAATTCACCCCTCCACTTT.

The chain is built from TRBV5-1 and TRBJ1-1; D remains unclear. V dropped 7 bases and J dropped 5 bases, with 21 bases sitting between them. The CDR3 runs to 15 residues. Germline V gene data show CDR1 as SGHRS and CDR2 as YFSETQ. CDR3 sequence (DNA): TGCGCCAGCGAGGTGGGGTCAACGGGAGGGACTGAAGCTTTCTTT. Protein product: CASEVGSTGGTEAFF.

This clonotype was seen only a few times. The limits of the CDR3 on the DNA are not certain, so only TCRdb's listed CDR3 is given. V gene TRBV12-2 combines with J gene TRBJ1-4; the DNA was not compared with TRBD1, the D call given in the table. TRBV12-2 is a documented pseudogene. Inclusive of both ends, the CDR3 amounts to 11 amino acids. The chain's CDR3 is CATRGMKNCFF.

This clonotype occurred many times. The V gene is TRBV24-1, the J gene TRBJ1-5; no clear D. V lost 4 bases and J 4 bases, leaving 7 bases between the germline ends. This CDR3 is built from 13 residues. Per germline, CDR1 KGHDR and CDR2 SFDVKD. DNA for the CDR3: TGTGCCACCAGTGACAGAGCTAATCAGCCCCAGCATTTT. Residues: CATSDRANQPQHF.

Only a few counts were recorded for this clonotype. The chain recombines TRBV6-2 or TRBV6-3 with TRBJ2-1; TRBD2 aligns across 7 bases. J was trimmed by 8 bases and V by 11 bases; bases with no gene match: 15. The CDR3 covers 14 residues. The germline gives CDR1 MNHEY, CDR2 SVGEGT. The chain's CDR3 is CAAAGLAVLDEQFF. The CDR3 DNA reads TGTGCCGCTGCCGGGCTAGCGGTCTTGGATGAGCAGTTCTTC.

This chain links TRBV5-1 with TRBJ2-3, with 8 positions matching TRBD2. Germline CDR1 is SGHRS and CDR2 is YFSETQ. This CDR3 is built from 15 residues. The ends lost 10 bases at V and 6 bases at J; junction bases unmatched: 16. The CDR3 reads CASARMREVVDTQYF. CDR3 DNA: TGCGCCTCTGCCCGGATGCGGGAGGTCGTGGATACGCAGTATTTT.

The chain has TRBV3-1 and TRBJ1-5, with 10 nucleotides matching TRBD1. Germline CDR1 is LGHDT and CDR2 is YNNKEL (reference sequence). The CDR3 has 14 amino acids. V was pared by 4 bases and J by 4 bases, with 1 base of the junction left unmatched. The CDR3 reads CASSPDRGNQPQHF. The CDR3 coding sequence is TGTGCCAGCAGCCCGGACAGGGGGAATCAGCCCCAGCATTTT.

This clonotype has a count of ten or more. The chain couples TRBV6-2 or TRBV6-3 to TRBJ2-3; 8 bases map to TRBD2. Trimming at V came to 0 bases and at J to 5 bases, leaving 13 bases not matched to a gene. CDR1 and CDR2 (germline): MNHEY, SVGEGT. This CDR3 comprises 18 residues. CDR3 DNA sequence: TGTGCCAGCAGTTACTCGTTGTTGACTAGCGCCGGAAAAGATACGCAGTATTTT. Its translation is CASSYSLLTSAGKDTQYF.

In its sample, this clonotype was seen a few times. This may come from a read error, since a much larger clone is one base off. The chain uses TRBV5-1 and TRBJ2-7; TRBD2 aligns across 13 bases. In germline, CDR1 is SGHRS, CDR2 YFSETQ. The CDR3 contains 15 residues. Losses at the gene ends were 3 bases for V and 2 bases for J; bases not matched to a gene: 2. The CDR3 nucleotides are TGCGCCAGCAGCTCCGGGACTAGCGGGACCTACGAGCAGTACTTC. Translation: CASSSGTSGTYEQYF.

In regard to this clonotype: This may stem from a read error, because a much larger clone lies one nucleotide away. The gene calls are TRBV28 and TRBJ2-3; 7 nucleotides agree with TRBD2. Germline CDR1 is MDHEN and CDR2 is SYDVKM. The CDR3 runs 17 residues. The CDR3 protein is CASSFPSGYTSTDTQCF. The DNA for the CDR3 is TGTGCCAGCAGTTTCCCTAGCGGTTATACTAGCACAGATACGCAGTGTTTT.